This T cell receptor beta chain is drawn from a study of blood T cell repertoires in COVID-19. Study details: Sample material is recorded as cDNA or gDNA derived from T cells, B-cell-depleted T cells, or PBMCs.

V dropped 6 bases and J dropped 4 bases, with 19 bases sitting between them. This CDR3 spans 15 amino acids. Per the germline V gene, CDR1 is LGHNT and CDR2 is FRNRAP. What the recovered Cohort 3 donors had was two negative PCRs, clearance, or symptom resolution. Study processing details: Scientists estimated how many nucleated cells there were by amplifying reference gene primers. Produced via immunoSEQ multiplex PCR; TCRdb's table is partial and in-frame only. V, J and clone size derive from that table, while D and trimming were established from the DNA sequence. This sample has approximately 17,000 clones; about nine tenths occur once, and the top ten carry roughly 5.3%.

This chain joins TRBV12-5 and TRBJ2-7, with D uncertain. The clonotype comes from a woman in her thirties who had recovered from COVID-19. The sequencing input was PBMCs or T cells enriched from blood (not recorded which). In nucleotides, the CDR3 is TGTGCTAGTGGCCTCCGGGTCCCTGTATTATACGAGCAGTACTTC. Protein product: CASGLRVPVLYEQYF. Looking up the rest from reference TRBV12-5 and TRBJ2-7 gives the full variable domain: DARVTQTPRHKVTEMGQEVTMRCQPILGHNTVFWYRQTMMQGLELLAYFRNRAPLDDSGMPKDRFSAEMPDATLATLKIQPSEPRDSAVYFCASGLRVPVLYEQYFGPGTRLTVT.